This TCR beta chain was sequenced in a study of blood T cell repertoires in COVID-19. Study overall: Sites across the United States, Italy and Spain contributed samples from acute and convalescent COVID-19.

The CDR3 sequence is 17 residues long. CDR1 is MGHRA, CDR2 YSYEKL, per germline. After removal of 4 bases from V and 1 base from J, the junction contained 9 bases not matched to a gene. The table came from immunoSEQ multiplex PCR; TCRdb's copy has only in-frame clones and leaves some out. The profile covers tens of thousands of clones, with 89% appearing a single time and approximately 3.6% taken by the ten largest. The table lists this clone with a count of one. The source is an older woman with acute or convalescent COVID-19. Sequenced material: peripheral blood. The chain couples TRBV4-1 to TRBJ1-1, with TRBD1 matching over 10 bases. CDR3 region: CASSLDPGQGQNTEAFF. The CDR3, as DNA: TGCGCCAGCAGCCTAGACCCGGGACAGGGGCAGAACACTGAAGCTTTCTTT.